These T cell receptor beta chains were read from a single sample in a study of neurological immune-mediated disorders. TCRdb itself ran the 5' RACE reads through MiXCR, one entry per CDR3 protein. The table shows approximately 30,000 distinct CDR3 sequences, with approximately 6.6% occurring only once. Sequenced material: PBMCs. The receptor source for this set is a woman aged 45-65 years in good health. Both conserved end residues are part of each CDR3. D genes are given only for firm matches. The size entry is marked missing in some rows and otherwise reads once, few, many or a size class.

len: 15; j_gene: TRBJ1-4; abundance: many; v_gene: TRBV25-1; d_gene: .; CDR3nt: TGTGCCAGCAGTGGCGACACAGGGATTGCAGAAAAACTGTTTTTT; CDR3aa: CASSGDTGIAEKLFF
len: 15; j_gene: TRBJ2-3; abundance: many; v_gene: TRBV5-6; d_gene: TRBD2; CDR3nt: TGTGCCAGCACCCGCCGGGGGGGTATTGGGGATACGCAGTATTTT; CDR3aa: CASTRRGGIGDTQYF
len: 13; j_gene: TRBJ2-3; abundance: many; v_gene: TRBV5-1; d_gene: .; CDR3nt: TGCGCCAGCAGCCGGGACCACACAGATACGCAGTATTTT; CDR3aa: CASSRDHTDTQYF
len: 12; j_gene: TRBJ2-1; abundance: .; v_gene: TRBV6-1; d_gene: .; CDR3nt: TGTGCCAGCAGTGAAGGGTTCAATGAGCAGTTCTTC; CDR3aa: CASSEGFNEQFF
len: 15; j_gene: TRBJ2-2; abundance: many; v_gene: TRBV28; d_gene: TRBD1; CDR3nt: TGTGCCAGCAGTCGAACAGGGGTTATCACCGGGGAGCTGTTTTTT; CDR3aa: CASSRTGVITGELFF
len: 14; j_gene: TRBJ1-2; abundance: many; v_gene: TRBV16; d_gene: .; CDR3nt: TGTGCCAGCAGCCAATCCGCAGGGAACTATGGCTACACCTTC; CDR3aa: CASSQSAGNYGYTF
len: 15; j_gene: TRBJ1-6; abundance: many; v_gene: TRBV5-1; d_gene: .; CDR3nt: TGCGCCAGCAGCTTGAACTCAGAATATAATTCACCCCTCCACTTT; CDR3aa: CASSLNSEYNSPLHF
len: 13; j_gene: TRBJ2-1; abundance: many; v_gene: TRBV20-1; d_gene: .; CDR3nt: TGCAGTGCTAGACCTACTAGTTACAATGAGCAGTTCTTC; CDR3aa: CSARPTSYNEQFF
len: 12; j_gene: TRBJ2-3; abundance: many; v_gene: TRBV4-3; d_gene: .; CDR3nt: TGCGCCAGCAGCCGGGGCACAGATACGCAGTATTTT; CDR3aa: CASSRGTDTQYF
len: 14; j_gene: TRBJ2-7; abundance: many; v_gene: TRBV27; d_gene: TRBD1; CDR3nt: TGTGCCAGCAGGGCGAGACAGGGGGCCTACGAGCAGTACTTC; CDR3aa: CASRARQGAYEQYF
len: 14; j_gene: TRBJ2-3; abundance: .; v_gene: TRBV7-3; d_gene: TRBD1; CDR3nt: TGTGCCAGCAGCCAAACAGGGGCCACAGATACGCAGTATTTT; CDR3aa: CASSQTGATDTQYF
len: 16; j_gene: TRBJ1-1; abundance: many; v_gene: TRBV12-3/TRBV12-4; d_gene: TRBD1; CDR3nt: TGTGCCAGCAGTCCCGGGACAGGGATTATGAACACTGAAGCTTTCTTT; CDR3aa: CASSPGTGIMNTEAFF
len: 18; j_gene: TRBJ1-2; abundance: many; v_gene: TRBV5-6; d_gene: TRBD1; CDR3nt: TGTGCCAGCAGCTTGGCCAACAGGGGGCTATCGAATCCCTATGGCTACACCTTC; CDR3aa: CASSLANRGLSNPYGYTF
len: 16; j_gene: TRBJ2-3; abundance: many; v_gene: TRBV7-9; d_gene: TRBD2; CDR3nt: TGTGCCAGCAGCTTATCCGCTAGCGGTGGCACAGATACGCAGTATTTT; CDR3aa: CASSLSASGGTDTQYF
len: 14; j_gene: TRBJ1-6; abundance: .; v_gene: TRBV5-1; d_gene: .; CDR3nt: TGCGCCAGCAGCTTGAGGCGGCCTAATTCACCCCTCCACTTT; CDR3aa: CASSLRRPNSPLHF
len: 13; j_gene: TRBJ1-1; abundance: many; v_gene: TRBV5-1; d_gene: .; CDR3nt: TGCGCCAGCAGCGCCCGGGTGGGTACTGAAGCTTTCTTT; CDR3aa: CASSARVGTEAFF
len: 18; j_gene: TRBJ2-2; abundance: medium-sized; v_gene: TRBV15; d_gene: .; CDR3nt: TGTGCCACCAGCAGCGTCGGCCAACTAAAGGGTTACACCGGGGAGCTGTTTTTT; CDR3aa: CATSSVGQLKGYTGELFF
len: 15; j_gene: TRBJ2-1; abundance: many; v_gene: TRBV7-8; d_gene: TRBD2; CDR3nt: TGTGCCAGCAGCGGACTAGCGTCGAGTATCCATGAGCAGTTCTTC; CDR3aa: CASSGLASSIHEQFF
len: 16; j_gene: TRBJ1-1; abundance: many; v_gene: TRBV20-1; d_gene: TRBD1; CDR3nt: TGCAGTGCTAGAGGATTGACAGGGGGCGAGTTTACTGAAGCTTTCTTT; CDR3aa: CSARGLTGGEFTEAFF
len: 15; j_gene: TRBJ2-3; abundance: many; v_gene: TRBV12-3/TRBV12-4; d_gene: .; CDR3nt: TGTGCCAGCAGTCCCACACTATCTAGCACAGATACGCAGTATTTT; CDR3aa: CASSPTLSSTDTQYF
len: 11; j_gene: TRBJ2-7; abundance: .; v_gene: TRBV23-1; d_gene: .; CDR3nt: TGTGCCACCTCGGAGATCTACGAGCAGTACTTC; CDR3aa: CATSEIYEQYF
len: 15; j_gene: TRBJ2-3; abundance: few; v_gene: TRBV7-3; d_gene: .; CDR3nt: TGTGCCAGCAGCGAGCCGACAGGACGCACAGATACGCAGTATTTT; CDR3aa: CASSEPTGRTDTQYF
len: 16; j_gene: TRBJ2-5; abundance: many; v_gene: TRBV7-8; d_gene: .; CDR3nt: TGTGCCAGCAGCTTAGAGGCTGAACCCTCGGGGGAGACCCAGTACTTC; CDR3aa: CASSLEAEPSGETQYF
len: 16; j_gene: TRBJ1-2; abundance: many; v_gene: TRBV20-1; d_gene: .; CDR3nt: TGCAGTGCTAGAGCAACAGGGCAGGCTGTAAACTATGGCTACACCTTC; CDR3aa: CSARATGQAVNYGYTF
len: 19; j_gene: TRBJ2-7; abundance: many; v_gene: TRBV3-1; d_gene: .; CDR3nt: TGTGCCAGCAGCTCACGGGGACCCAGGGCCCTCCTTTCCTCCTACGAGCAGTACTTC; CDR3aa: CASSSRGPRALLSSYEQYF
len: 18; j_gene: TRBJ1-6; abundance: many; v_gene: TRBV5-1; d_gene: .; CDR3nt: TGCGCCAGCAGCTTGGAATCCACACCAGGTTTCTATAATTCACCCCTCCACTTT; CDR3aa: CASSLESTPGFYNSPLHF
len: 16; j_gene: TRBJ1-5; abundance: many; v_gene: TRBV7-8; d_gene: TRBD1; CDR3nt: TGTGCCAGCAGCTACCAGAGGACAGGCCTATATCAGCCCCAGCATTTT; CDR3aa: CASSYQRTGLYQPQHF
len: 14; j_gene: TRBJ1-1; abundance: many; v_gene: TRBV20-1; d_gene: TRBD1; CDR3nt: TGCAGTGCGACCGGGACAGGGTTCGGCACTGAAGCTTTCTTT; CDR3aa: CSATGTGFGTEAFF
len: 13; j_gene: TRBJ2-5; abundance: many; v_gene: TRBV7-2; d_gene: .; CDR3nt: TGTGCCAGCAGCTTACCAATCGAAGAGACCCAGTACTTC; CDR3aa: CASSLPIEETQYF
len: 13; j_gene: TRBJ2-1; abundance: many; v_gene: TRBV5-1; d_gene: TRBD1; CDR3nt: TGCGCCAGCAGCTTGGTGGGGACAGGAATTCAGTTCTTC; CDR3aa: CASSLVGTGIQFF
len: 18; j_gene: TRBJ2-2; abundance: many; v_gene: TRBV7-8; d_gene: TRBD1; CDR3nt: TGTGCCAGCAGCTCTAGATTCGCACAGGGGGCGCAAGTCGGGGAGCTGTTTTTT; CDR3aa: CASSSRFAQGAQVGELFF
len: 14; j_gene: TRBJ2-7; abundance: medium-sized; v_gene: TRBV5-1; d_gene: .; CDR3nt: TGCGCCACCCGGTCGGACTCCCTGTTGGGAGAGCAGTACTTC; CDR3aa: CATRSDSLLGEQYF
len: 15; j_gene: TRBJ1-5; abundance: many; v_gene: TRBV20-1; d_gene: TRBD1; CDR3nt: TGCAGTGCAACCTCCGGGACAGGGAGCAATCAGCCCCAGCATTTT; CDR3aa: CSATSGTGSNQPQHF
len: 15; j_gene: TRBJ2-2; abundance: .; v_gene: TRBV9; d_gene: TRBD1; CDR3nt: TGTGCCAGCAGCTCATCCTGGACAGGGACCGGGGAGCTGTTTTTT; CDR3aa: CASSSSWTGTGELFF
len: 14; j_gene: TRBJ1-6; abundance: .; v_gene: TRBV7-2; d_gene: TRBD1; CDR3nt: TGTGCCAGCAGCTTACGGGACAGGAATTCACCCCTCCACTTT; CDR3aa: CASSLRDRNSPLHF
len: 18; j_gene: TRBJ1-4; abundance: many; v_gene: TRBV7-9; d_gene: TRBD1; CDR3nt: TGTGCCAGCAGCCCAGGCGGACAGGGGGCATCGACTAATGAAAAACTGTTTTTT; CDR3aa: CASSPGGQGASTNEKLFF